The clone carrying this T cell receptor (beta chain) has just a few counts. The CDR3 runs to 15 residues. This sample was included in a study of T-cell memory formation after mild COVID-19. From the 5' RACE reads, TCRdb called clonotypes with MiXCR, one entry per CDR3 protein. Among approximately 190,000 distinct CDR3 sequences, approximately 20% were seen once, and the ten largest hold 2% to 3%. The sequencing sample was made of PBMCs or a T cell subset sorted from them (not recorded which). This TCR was recovered from an adult woman who had mild COVID-19 (a few samples of this study predate the infection). Cell type and time point are not known. The V and J genes are TRBV21-1 and TRBJ2-1; the D call of TRBD2 is as the table states it, not checked on the DNA. TRBV21-1 is marked as a pseudogene. In DNA, the CDR3 is TGTGCCAGCAGCCTCAGCGGCAGGACCTACAATGAGCAGTTCTTC. Its translation is CASSLSGRTYNEQFF.